This T cell receptor (beta chain) derives from a study of blood T cell repertoires in COVID-19. Here immunoSEQ multiplex PCR was the method, and the copy in TCRdb shows in-frame clones only, minus some. The data hold a few hundred thousand clones, with approximately 90% observed a single time. The CDR3 is 16 amino acids. Germline-derived CDR1 and CDR2 are MGHRA and YSYEKL. The trim removed 3 bases at V and 1 base at J, leaving 5 bases unmatched. This clone was seen a few times. Input material: PBMCs or T cells enriched from blood (not recorded which). This clonotype was obtained from a middle-aged woman who had recovered from COVID-19. The chain combines TRBV4-1 with TRBJ2-2; 7 bases align to TRBD1. This CDR3 reads CASSQNRDRNTGELFF. The CDR3, as DNA: TGCGCCAGCAGCCAGAACCGGGACAGGAACACCGGGGAGCTGTTTTTT.